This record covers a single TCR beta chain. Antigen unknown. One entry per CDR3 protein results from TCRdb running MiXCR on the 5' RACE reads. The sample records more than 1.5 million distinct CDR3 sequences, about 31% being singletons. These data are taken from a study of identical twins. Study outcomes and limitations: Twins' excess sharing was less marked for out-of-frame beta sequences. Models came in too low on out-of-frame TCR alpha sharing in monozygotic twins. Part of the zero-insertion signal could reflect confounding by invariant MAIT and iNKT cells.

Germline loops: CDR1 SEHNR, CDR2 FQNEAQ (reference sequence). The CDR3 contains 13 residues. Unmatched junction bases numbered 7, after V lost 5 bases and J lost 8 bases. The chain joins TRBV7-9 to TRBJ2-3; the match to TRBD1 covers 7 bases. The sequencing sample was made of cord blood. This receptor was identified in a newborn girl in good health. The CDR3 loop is CASSPRTGPTQYF. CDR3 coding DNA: TGTGCCAGCAGCCCCAGGACAGGACCTACGCAGTATTTT.